This TCR beta chain originates from a study of blood T cell repertoires in COVID-19. About the study: Sites across the United States, Italy and Spain contributed samples from acute and convalescent COVID-19. From T cells, B-cell-depleted T cells, or PBMCs came the material, which was cDNA or gDNA.

As processed by the authors: Reference gene primer amplification gave nucleated cell count estimates. TCRdb keeps only in-frame clones here, not all; method: immunoSEQ multiplex PCR. V and J calls and clone size follow that table, whereas D and trimming were derived from the DNA. The sample carries some 170,000 clones, over 80% recorded once. J gave up 1 base and V 3 bases, and 5 bases lay outside the gene matches. Germline V gene data show CDR1 as MDHEN and CDR2 as SYDVKM. The CDR3 spans 15 residues. Sequenced input: peripheral blood. This chain uses TRBV28 with TRBJ1-2; the match to TRBD1 covers 7 bases. The clonotype comes from a woman between 65 and 79 years old with acute or convalescent COVID-19. The CDR3 sequence: CASSFSDRDNYGYTF. The CDR3 DNA sequence: TGTGCCAGCAGTTTCTCAGACAGGGATAACTATGGCTACACCTTC.